A selection of T cell receptor beta chains follows, all from one sample in a study of blood T cell repertoires in COVID-19. Profiling relied on immunoSEQ multiplex PCR, and the TCRdb table lists in-frame clones only, not all of them. The sample records tens of thousands of clones, over 70% being singletons. Sequenced input: peripheral blood. These receptor sequences come from a human donor in a cohort sampled during active COVID-19. Each CDR3 is given with its conserved first and last residue. A D gene is named only where the DNA matches it firmly. Clone sizes are given selectively: once, few, many, or a class where the clone is expanded.

V	size	length	D	J	CDR3	DNA
TRBV7-9	NA	13	NA	TRBJ2-7	CASTTESSYEQYF	TGTGCCAGCACAACAGAGAGCTCCTACGAGCAGTACTTC
TRBV19	NA	14	TRBD1	TRBJ1-1	CAIRAGTGVTEAFF	TGTGCCATAAGGGCCGGGACAGGGGTCACTGAAGCTTTCTTT
TRBV5-6	NA	14	NA	TRBJ2-7	CASSPGLGAYEQYF	TGTGCCAGCAGCCCGGGGTTGGGCGCCTACGAGCAGTACTTC
TRBV2	medium-sized	17	NA	TRBJ1-1	CASILEWLPVLNTEAFF	TGTGCCAGCATATTGGAGTGGCTTCCAGTCCTGAACACTGAAGCTTTCTTT
TRBV7-2	NA	13	NA	TRBJ2-1	CASSFPSNNEQFF	TGTGCCAGCAGCTTCCCCAGTAACAATGAGCAGTTCTTC
TRBV27	NA	13	TRBD1	TRBJ2-7	CASRLTGAYEQYF	TGTGCCAGCCGGCTGACAGGGGCCTACGAGCAGTACTTC
TRBV19	NA	15	TRBD1	TRBJ2-5	CASSINPDRGATQYF	TGTGCCAGTAGTATAAATCCGGACAGGGGCGCGACCCAGTACTTC
TRBV5-4	NA	16	TRBD1	TRBJ2-7	CASSLGDRGSSYEQYF	TGTGCCAGCAGCTTGGGGGACAGGGGGTCGTCCTACGAGCAGTACTTC
TRBV5-4	NA	18	NA	TRBJ1-1	CASSLPPGTPGPNTEAFF	TGTGCCAGCAGCCTGCCACCCGGGACACCGGGACCGAACACTGAAGCTTTCTTT
TRBV10-3	NA	11	NA	TRBJ2-7	CAIRSGYEQYF	TGTGCCATCAGGTCAGGTTACGAGCAGTACTTC
TRBV5-1	few	14	TRBD1	TRBJ1-6	CASRPGDSNSPLHF	TGCGCCAGCAGGCCCGGGGACAGTAATTCACCCCTCCACTTT
TRBV25-1	NA	14	TRBD1	TRBJ1-2	CASSDRGLSYGYTF	TGTGCCAGCAGTGACAGGGGGCTTAGCTATGGCTACACCTTC
TRBV11-2	NA	11	NA	TRBJ2-3	CASSLYDTQYF	TGTGCCAGCAGCTTATATGATACGCAGTATTTT
TRBV2	NA	16	NA	TRBJ2-7	CASSEGYSFSSYEQYF	TGTGCCAGCAGTGAAGGGTACAGCTTCAGCTCCTACGAGCAGTACTTC
TRBV4-3	NA	18	NA	TRBJ2-7	CASSRPSGVKRISYEQYF	TGCGCCAGCAGCCGCCCATCGGGGGTAAAACGCATTTCCTACGAGCAGTACTTC
TRBV27	few	16	NA	TRBJ2-5	CASSSLSRGTQETQYF	TGTGCCAGCAGTTCCCTATCCAGGGGTACCCAAGAGACCCAGTACTTC
TRBV7-3	few	14	TRBD2	TRBJ2-1	CASSLSGGTGEQFF	TGTGCCAGCAGCTTATCGGGGGGAACGGGTGAGCAGTTCTTC
TRBV4-3	NA	17	TRBD2	TRBJ2-7	CASSPSASGDLSYEQYF	TGCGCCAGCAGCCCCTCGGCTAGCGGGGACCTCTCCTACGAGCAGTACTTC
TRBV2	NA	18	TRBD2	TRBJ2-7	CASSDSPTGAGSSYEQYF	TGTGCCAGCAGTGACTCCCCCACCGGAGCGGGGAGTTCCTACGAGCAGTACTTC
TRBV7-9	NA	16	TRBD1	TRBJ1-2	CASSLTLGQLLYGYTF	TGTGCCAGCAGCTTAACCCTGGGACAGCTACTCTATGGCTACACCTTC
TRBV27	many	17	TRBD2	TRBJ2-1	CASSFPTSASSYNEQFF	TGTGCCAGCAGTTTCCCGACTAGCGCCAGCTCCTACAATGAGCAGTTCTTC
TRBV28	NA	16	NA	TRBJ1-5	CASSPGQRGQNQPQHF	TGTGCCAGCAGCCCCGGACAGCGGGGACAAAATCAGCCCCAGCATTTT
TRBV10-3	NA	15	TRBD1	TRBJ1-2	CAISGLDRGAYGYTF	TGTGCCATCAGTGGCTTAGACAGGGGCGCCTATGGCTACACCTTC
TRBV6-5	NA	15	TRBD1	TRBJ1-1	CASKLLGQQFLLAFF	TGTGCCAGCAAGCTTTTGGGACAGCAATTTCTCTTGGCTTTCTTT
TRBV9	NA	16	TRBD2	TRBJ2-7	CASSASGGQYSYEQYF	TGTGCCAGCAGCGCTAGCGGGGGGCAGTATTCCTACGAGCAGTACTTC
TRBV6-2/TRBV6-3	few	15	TRBD2	TRBJ2-3	CASSSSGGHTDTQYF	TGTGCCAGCAGCTCTAGCGGGGGGCACACAGATACGCAGTATTTT
TRBV19	NA	12	NA	TRBJ2-5	CASSIQGETQYF	TGTGCCAGTAGTATACAGGGGGAGACCCAGTACTTC
TRBV21-1	NA	16	NA	TRBJ2-5	CASSNPSGEVLETQYF	TGTGCCAGCAGCAACCCCAGCGGGGAGGTTTTGGAGACCCAGTACTTC
TRBV7-2	NA	18	TRBD1	TRBJ2-5	CASSSPFTRDSYQETQYF	TGTGCCAGCAGCTCACCATTTACCAGGGACAGTTACCAAGAGACCCAGTACTTC
TRBV20-1	once	15	TRBD1	TRBJ2-7	CSASGRNRGRDEQYF	TGCAGTGCTAGTGGACGCAACAGGGGTAGGGACGAGCAGTACTTC
TRBV20-1	NA	17	TRBD2	TRBJ2-2	CSASGYGLAANTGELFF	TGCAGTGCTAGTGGTTATGGGCTAGCGGCTAACACCGGGGAGCTGTTTTTT
TRBV11-2	NA	15	TRBD1	TRBJ1-1	CASSLAGGLNTEAFF	TGTGCCAGCAGCTTAGCAGGGGGCCTGAACACTGAAGCTTTCTTT
TRBV9	once	21	TRBD1	TRBJ2-2	CASSVNREDRQGLANTGELFF	TGTGCCAGCAGCGTCAACAGAGAGGACAGACAGGGTTTAGCGAACACCGGGGAGCTGTTTTTT
TRBV5-1	NA	17	NA	TRBJ1-2	CASNPDIFNPTNYGYTF	TGCGCCAGCAACCCTGACATTTTTAACCCCACTAACTATGGCTACACCTTC
TRBV18	NA	16	TRBD1	TRBJ2-3	CASSPINRGPGDTQYF	TGTGCCAGCTCACCAATTAACAGGGGGCCAGGGGATACGCAGTATTTT
TRBV6-6	NA	14	NA	TRBJ1-1	CASSGSRVHTEAFF	TGTGCCAGCAGCGGGAGCAGGGTCCACACTGAAGCTTTCTTT
TRBV11-2	NA	15	TRBD1	TRBJ2-7	CASSLGPRGPYEQYF	TGTGCCAGCAGCCTGGGCCCCAGGGGGCCCTACGAGCAGTACTTC
TRBV2	NA	14	TRBD2	TRBJ2-7	CASASGGTYYEQYF	TGTGCCAGCGCTAGCGGGGGGACCTACTACGAGCAGTACTTC
TRBV27	NA	15	NA	TRBJ2-1	CATSTDYPLYNEQFF	TGTGCCACTTCCACAGACTATCCCCTCTACAATGAGCAGTTCTTC
TRBV7-6	NA	15	NA	TRBJ2-6	CASSLRVAGANVLTF	TGTGCCAGCAGCCTCAGGGTCGCTGGGGCCAACGTCCTGACTTTC
TRBV24-1	NA	13	NA	TRBJ2-7	CATSETGAYEQYF	TGTGCCACCAGTGAGACCGGGGCCTACGAGCAGTACTTC